These 20 T cell receptor beta chains originate from one sample sequenced in a study of T cells in tuberculosis. Only in-frame clones appear in the TCRdb table, and some are missing; sequencing was by immunoSEQ multiplex PCR. The table has under 35,000 clones, approximately 95% seen once. Material for sequencing was PBMCs. The source of these receptors is a donor aged 10-29 years with latent tuberculosis or without tuberculosis infection.

The V gene is TRBV6-5, the J gene TRBJ2-7; 8 positions match TRBD2. Germline V gene data show CDR1 as MNHEY and CDR2 as SVGAGI. The CDR3 is 14 amino acids. The V segment lost 8 bases and the J segment 2 bases; nucleotides outside the gene matches: 8. CDR3 sequence (DNA): TGTGCCAGCGGGCGGGAGGCTAACACCTACGAGCAGTACTTC. Its protein is CASGREANTYEQYF.

J is TRBJ2-3 and V is TRBV6-5; 7 nucleotides agree with TRBD2. Trimming removed 6 bases from V and 2 bases from J; junction bases left unmatched: 8. CDR1 and CDR2 (germline): MNHEY, SVGAGI. The length of the CDR3 is 15 residues. In DNA, the CDR3 is TGTGCCAGCAGGTCACCGGGACTATACACAGATACGCAGTATTTT. This encodes CASRSPGLYTDTQYF.

V is TRBV15 and J is TRBJ2-7, with a weak D call TRBD2 (5 bases). Between the trimmed V and J ends, which lost 0 bases and 5 bases, there was a span of 14 bases. This CDR3 comprises 15 residues. Germline CDR1 LNHNV, CDR2 YYDKDF (reference sequence). In DNA form, the CDR3 reads TGTGCCACCAGCAGAGATCTAGGTTTCGGGAACGAGCAGTACTTC. Protein: CATSRDLGFGNEQYF.

The chain recombines TRBV10-3 with TRBJ2-7; 9 positions agree with TRBD1. The length of the CDR3 is 15 residues. Germline CDR1 reads ENHRY; CDR2 reads SYGVKD. V was pared by 0 bases and J by 4 bases, with 4 bases of the junction left unmatched. CDR3 loop: CAISESGQGLYEQYF. CDR3 coding DNA: TGTGCCATCAGTGAGTCGGGACAGGGTTTGTACGAGCAGTACTTC.

This chain uses TRBV5-1 with TRBJ2-1; TRBD2 matches 7 bases. In germline, CDR1 is SGHRS, CDR2 YFSETQ. The length of the CDR3 is 16 residues. The J segment lost 0 bases and the V segment lost 4 bases, leaving 7 bases of the junction unmatched. The chain's CDR3 is CASSRDYPSSYNEQFF. The CDR3 DNA reads as TGCGCCAGCAGCAGGGACTATCCTAGCTCCTACAATGAGCAGTTCTTC.

The chain links TRBV5-1 to TRBJ1-1; 9 nucleotides align to TRBD1. From germline, CDR1 is SGHRS and CDR2 YFSETQ. The V and J ends lost 4 bases and 1 base, in that order; junction bases with no gene match: 5. The CDR3 is 15 residues long. CDR3 amino acids: CASSLGTGRNTEAFF. As DNA, the CDR3 is TGCGCCAGCAGCCTGGGGACAGGGAGGAACACTGAAGCTTTCTTT.

This clone has just one count. V usage is TRBV10-1 and J usage is TRBJ2-3; the D gene is possibly TRBD2 (5 bases). The ends were cut back, 5 bases at V and 0 bases at J, with 9 bases in the middle. Germline values: CDR1 WNHNN, CDR2 SYGVQD (reference sequence). This CDR3 is built from 14 residues. The CDR3 reads CASSRERSTDTQYF. The CDR3 DNA is TGCGCCAGCAGTCGTGAGCGGAGCACAGATACGCAGTATTTT.

The genes are TRBV7-6 and TRBJ2-2, with 7 bases fitting TRBD1. J was trimmed by 7 bases and V by 0 bases; bases with no gene match: 5. This CDR3 contains 15 residues. CDR1 and CDR2 from the germline V gene are SGHVS and FNYEAQ. CDR3 sequence: CASSLARQGIGELFF. DNA for the CDR3: TGTGCCAGCAGCTTAGCCCGACAGGGCATCGGGGAGCTGTTTTTT.

The V and J genes are TRBV28 and TRBJ2-1; 7 bases line up with TRBD1. Germline values: CDR1 MDHEN, CDR2 SYDVKM. The V and J ends lost 6 bases and 7 bases, in that order; junction bases with no gene match: 3. The CDR3 covers 12 residues. In DNA form, the CDR3 reads TGTGCCAGCAGCACGACAGGGAATGAGCAGTTCTTC. This sequence encodes CASSTTGNEQFF.

The V gene is TRBV6-1, the J gene TRBJ2-7, with a weak D call TRBD2 (6 bases). Trimming stripped 9 bases from V and 2 bases from J, with 17 bases between. This CDR3 contains 14 residues. Germline CDR1 is MNHNS and CDR2 is SASEGT. The CDR3 reads CASSWGGSTYEQYF. In DNA form, the CDR3 reads TGTGCCAGTAGTTGGGGAGGTTCAACCTACGAGCAGTACTTC.

The sample holds one count of this clone. This chain uses TRBV27 with TRBJ1-1, with unresolved D. With 6 bases removed from V and 7 bases from J, the gap between germline ends came to 15 bases. CDR3 length: 13 residues. Germline CDR1 MNHEY, CDR2 SMNVEV (reference sequence). The CDR3 DNA reads TGTGCCAGCAGAGGTCAGGAGGTAGTTGAAGCTTTCTTT. Residues: CASRGQEVVEAFF.

The rearrangement links TRBV6-6 to TRBJ1-4, with 12 bases identical to TRBD1. Germline CDR1 MNHNY, CDR2 SVGAGI (reference sequence). This CDR3 is built from 15 residues. V shed 5 bases, J shed 10 bases, and the junction held 8 bases outside the gene matches. Here the CDR3 DNA reads TGTGCCAGCAGTCGACCCGGGACAGGGGGCCGAAAACTGTTTTTT. Translation gives CASSRPGTGGRKLFF.

The V call is TRBV7-3, the J call TRBJ2-6; D possibly corresponds to TRBD2 (5 bases). There are 14 residues in the CDR3. The germline V gene has CDR1 SGHTA and CDR2 FQGTGA. The ends were cut back, 5 bases at V and 3 bases at J, with 8 bases in the middle. DNA of the CDR3: TGTGCCAGCAGCGAGGGATATGGGGCCAACGTCCTGACTTTC. It specifies CASSEGYGANVLTF.

The chain combines TRBV4-2 with TRBJ2-5; D perhaps matches TRBD2 (6 bases). V was pared by 2 bases and J by 5 bases, with 15 bases between. Per the germline V gene, CDR1 is LGHNA and CDR2 is YNFKEQ. The length of the CDR3 is 15 residues. The CDR3, as DNA: TGTGCCAGCAGCCAAAGGGGCCCGGAGGGCGAGACCCAGTACTTC. Its protein product is CASSQRGPEGETQYF.

This chain connects TRBV27 to TRBJ1-4; 8 bases line up with TRBD1. Trimming cost V 5 bases and J 6 bases; bases outside gene matches: 11. The CDR3 spans 16 residues. From germline, CDR1 is MNHEY and CDR2 SMNVEV (reference sequence). Here the CDR3 DNA reads TGTGCCAGCAGTCTAGGGACAGGACACAACCATGAAAAACTGTTTTTT. It encodes CASSLGTGHNHEKLFF.

This sequence joins TRBV2 and TRBJ1-4, with TRBD1 matching over 7 bases. This CDR3 is 16 amino acids long. With V trimmed by 0 bases and J by 7 bases, 8 bases remained unmatched. CDR1 and CDR2 (germline): SNHLY, FYNNEI. Here the CDR3 DNA reads TGTGCCAGCAGTGAAGCGCAGGGGGTTGGGAGTGAAAAACTGTTTTTT. Translating gives CASSEAQGVGSEKLFF.

This chain connects TRBV13 to TRBJ1-3, with a tentative D call TRBD1 (5 bases). The germline CDR1 and CDR2 sequences are PRHDT and FYEKMQ (reference sequence). This CDR3 contains 15 residues. Trimming removed 4 bases from V and 0 bases from J, with 10 bases in between. The CDR3 DNA is TGTGCCAGCAGCTCACAGGCGGACTCTGGAAACACCATATATTTT. Translating it yields CASSSQADSGNTIYF.

The V call is TRBV4-1, the J call TRBJ1-1, with D possibly TRBD1 on 5 matching bases. The CDR3 sequence is 16 residues long. V dropped 0 bases and J dropped 3 bases, with 14 bases sitting between them. Germline V gene data show CDR1 as MGHRA and CDR2 as YSYEKL. The DNA for the CDR3 is TGCGCCAGCAGCCAAGAGGGGCAGGGAGGAGACACTGAAGCTTTCTTT. Translation gives CASSQEGQGGDTEAFF.

This clone was seen only once. The chain has TRBV6-1 and TRBJ2-2, with 7 bases fitting TRBD1. Unmatched junction bases numbered 16, after V lost 1 base and J lost 5 bases. This CDR3 region has 19 residues. The germline V gene encodes CDR1 MNHNS and CDR2 SASEGT. The CDR3: CASSEEGTGADMRTGELFF. The CDR3 DNA reads as TGTGCCAGCAGTGAAGAGGGTACAGGGGCCGACATGAGGACCGGGGAGCTGTTTTTT.

In its sample, this clone ranks as medium-sized. The genes are TRBV10-3 and TRBJ2-5; 11 nucleotides line up with TRBD2. CDR1 is ENHRY and CDR2 is SYGVKD in the germline V gene. The CDR3 covers 15 residues. V lost 6 bases to trimming and J lost 2 bases; unmatched junction nucleotides: 5. CDR3 residues: CAISLAGGPQETQYF. The DNA for the CDR3 is TGTGCCATCAGCCTAGCGGGAGGACCTCAAGAGACCCAGTACTTC.